This TCR beta chain was identified in a study of cytomegalovirus exposure and HLA in healthy donors. Healthy bone marrow donors made up the donors. About this clone: Its specificity is not known.

Researchers ran the PCR with 60 Vbeta and 13 Jbeta primers. Using immunoSEQ multiplex PCR, the repertoire was profiled, and TCRdb retains in-frame clones only, with some absent. Among around 200,000 clones listed, approximately 85% were seen once. Study-wide points: As confirmed in vitro, a few CMV-associated chains were specific for CMV antigens. The dataset shows that most TCR sequences were rare, while some public TCRs occurred in many donors. Sequencing likely generated an artifact that appeared as a cluster of highly shared sequence variants.

The sequenced sample consisted of PBMCs. The receptor's source is a woman between 45 and 60 years old in good health and CMV-seronegative.

For the CDR3, the DNA is TGTGCCAGCAGCTTACTGCGGCTAGCCGGTTACAATGAGCAGTTCTTC. Encoded protein: CASSLLRLAGYNEQFF. This chain links TRBV7-8 with TRBJ2-1; D perhaps matches TRBD2 (5 bases). Between the trimmed V and J ends, which lost 2 bases and 4 bases, there was a span of 15 bases. The germline V gene encodes CDR1 SGHVS and CDR2 FQNEAQ. The CDR3 covers 16 residues.